These 18 T cell receptor beta chains originate from one sample sequenced in a study of siplizumab effects on memory and regulatory T cells. Assay used: immunoSEQ multiplex PCR; TCRdb lists only in-frame clones, some missing. Among under 140,000 clones listed, around nine tenths were seen once. Input material: CD4+ T cells sorted from blood. These receptors all come from a human donor in good health.

The gene calls are TRBV7-9 and TRBJ1-1, with 8 bases lining up with TRBD1. V was clipped by 4 bases and J by 0 bases; unmatched bases: 1. The CDR3 is 14 amino acids. Germline V gene lookup returns CDR1 SEHNR and CDR2 FQNEAQ (reference sequence). As DNA, the CDR3 is TGTGCCAGCAGCTACAGGGGGATGAACACTGAAGCTTTCTTT. This gives the protein CASSYRGMNTEAFF.

The chain uses TRBV5-4 and TRBJ2-5; either TRBD1 or TRBD2 may supply D (5 bases each). CDR1 is SGHNT, CDR2 YYREEE, per germline (reference sequence). Trimming left V 4 bases short and J 1 base short, with 11 bases between. The CDR3 is made up of 14 amino acids. CDR3 DNA sequence: TGTGCCAGCAGCGAACCGGGGCGCCAAGAGACCCAGTACTTC. This sequence encodes CASSEPGRQETQYF.

The V gene is TRBV5-1, the J gene TRBJ2-3; D gene unclear. Germline V CDR1 and CDR2: SGHRS, YFSETQ. CDR3 length: 14 amino acids. The V gene lost 3 bases and the J gene lost 5 bases, with 13 bases spanning the gap. The CDR3 sequence is CASSSRKAVDTQYF. In DNA form, the CDR3 reads TGCGCCAGCAGCTCCCGGAAGGCTGTAGATACGCAGTATTTT.

V is TRBV11-3 and J is TRBJ2-5; 9 nucleotides align to TRBD1. Trimming removed 0 bases from V and 5 bases from J; junction bases left unmatched: 4. The CDR3 is 15 residues long. The germline V gene has CDR1 SGHNT and CDR2 YENEEA. The CDR3 bases are TGTGCCAGCAGCTTAGATGGACAGGGGTTGGAGACCCAGTACTTC. Translating it yields CASSLDGQGLETQYF.

This clone was counted only a few times. V is TRBV5-6 and J is TRBJ2-1, with 10 bases lining up with TRBD2. The CDR3 runs 15 residues. Trimming removed 4 bases from V and 4 bases from J; junction bases left unmatched: 5. Per the germline V gene, CDR1 is SGHDT and CDR2 is YYEEEE. The CDR3 loop is CASSLTSGSYNEQFF. CDR3 in DNA: TGTGCCAGCAGCCTGACTAGCGGGTCGTACAATGAGCAGTTCTTC.

The chain has TRBV2 and TRBJ1-5; perhaps TRBD1 as D (6 bases). With 5 bases removed from V and 1 base from J, the gap between germline ends came to 12 bases. The CDR3 is made up of 15 amino acids. From germline, CDR1 is SNHLY and CDR2 FYNNEI. Here the CDR3 reads CASSREGVSNQPQHF. CDR3 in DNA: TGTGCCAGCAGTCGAGAGGGGGTCAGCAATCAGCCCCAGCATTTT.

The chain is built from TRBV19 and TRBJ2-5; 7 bases match TRBD1. The CDR3 consists of 13 residues. Trimming removed 5 bases from V and 4 bases from J; junction bases left unmatched: 4. The V gene's germline CDR1 is LNHDA and CDR2 SQIVND (reference sequence). The DNA for the CDR3 is TGTGCCAGTAGTTTCGACAGGGCAGAGACCCAGTACTTC. Translating gives CASSFDRAETQYF.

This rearrangement joins TRBV5-1 to TRBJ2-1, with 9 bases that match TRBD1. The CDR3 totals 15 residues. Germline V CDR1 and CDR2: SGHRS, YFSETQ. After removal of 3 bases from V and 10 bases from J, the junction contained 11 bases not matched to a gene. The CDR3 DNA sequence: TGCGCCAGCAGCTATAGACAGGGGGGCCTCCCGGAGCAGTTCTTC. The encoded protein is CASSYRQGGLPEQFF.

The J gene is TRBJ1-2, the V gene TRBV6-5, with D maybe TRBD1 (5 bases). This CDR3 contains 13 residues. Trimming took off 2 bases at V and 4 bases at J, with 8 bases between the two ends. Germline assignment: CDR1 MNHEY and CDR2 SVGAGI. The CDR3 protein is CASSYRGGYGYTF. The CDR3 nucleotides read TGTGCCAGCAGTTACAGGGGTGGCTATGGCTACACCTTC.

In its sample, this clone was seen once. The chain links TRBV5-1 to TRBJ2-2, with TRBD2 matching 11 bases. The trim removed 5 bases at V and 5 bases at J, leaving 2 bases unmatched. The CDR3 covers 14 residues. Germline CDR1 reads SGHRS; CDR2 reads YFSETQ. Written as DNA, the CDR3 is TGCGCCAGCAGTGGGACTAGCGGAACCGGGGAGCTGTTTTTT. Translated, it gives CASSGTSGTGELFF.

This rearrangement joins TRBV15 to TRBJ1-6, with D maybe TRBD1 (5 bases). Trimming pared 1 base from V and 6 bases from J, leaving 16 bases between. Per the germline V gene, CDR1 is LNHNV and CDR2 is YYDKDF (reference sequence). The CDR3 covers 17 residues. CDR3 in amino acids: CATSRARGRTSNSPLHF. CDR3 bases: TGTGCCACCAGCAGAGCCCGGGGACGGACTAGTAATTCACCCCTCCACTTT.

The DNA of the CDR3 is TGCGCCAGCAGCCAAGTGGTAGCGGGTGGCTATGGCTACACCTTC. Protein product: CASSQVVAGGYGYTF. V usage is TRBV4-1 and J usage is TRBJ1-2; no clear D gene. V was shortened by 1 base and J by 4 bases, with 13 bases between the two germline ends. Germline CDR1 reads MGHRA; CDR2 reads YSYEKL. The CDR3 totals 15 residues.

The chain uses TRBV2 and TRBJ1-5; D gene uncertain. Germline V lookup: CDR1 SNHLY, CDR2 FYNNEI. The CDR3 contains 15 residues. Trimming removed 3 bases from V and 4 bases from J, with 13 bases in between. CDR3 sequence (DNA): TGTGCCAGCAGTGAGGGCGGTGAGGTTAATCAGCCCCAGCATTTT. It is translated as CASSEGGEVNQPQHF.

The rearrangement joins TRBV5-8 to TRBJ1-3; D is perhaps TRBD1 (6 bases). The CDR3 covers 13 residues. The ends were cut back, 6 bases at V and 6 bases at J, with 13 bases in the middle. Germline CDR1 is SGHTS and CDR2 is YDEGEE. CDR3 sequence: CASNYQGKNTIYF. As DNA, the CDR3 is TGTGCCAGCAACTATCAGGGGAAAAACACCATATATTTT.

The chain combines TRBV7-3 with TRBJ2-6; no definite D call. Germline CDR1 reads SGHTA; CDR2 reads FQGTGA. CDR3 length equals 15 residues. V lost 6 bases and J 1 base, leaving 10 bases between the germline ends. CDR3 coding DNA: TGTGCCAGCAGTTTCGGACCGTCTGGGGCCAACGTCCTGACTTTC. Protein sequence: CASSFGPSGANVLTF.

Concerning this clone itself: This may arise from a read error, as a much more abundant clone is one base away. This chain uses TRBV7-9 with TRBJ1-1; D not resolved. The germline CDR1 and CDR2 sequences are SEHNR and FQNEAQ (reference sequence). V lost 2 bases and J lost 1, with 5 bases in between. This CDR3 has 13 amino acids. CDR3 sequence: CASSLNGNTEAFF. The CDR3 coding sequence is TGTGCCAGCAGCTTAAACGGGAACACTGAAGCTTTCTTT.

The V gene is TRBV19, the J gene TRBJ1-3, with 10 bases identical to TRBD1. CDR3 length: 18 amino acids. V dropped 3 bases and J dropped 0; count of bases not matched to a gene: 8. Germline V gives CDR1 LNHDA, CDR2 SQIVND (reference sequence). The CDR3 DNA follows: TGTGCCAGTAGTATGGAGGGACAGGGGAAGGACTCTGGAAACACCATATATTTT. Amino acid sequence: CASSMEGQGKDSGNTIYF.

This sequence joins TRBV5-4 and TRBJ2-3; D is undetermined. CDR3 length equals 16 residues. The germline V gene encodes CDR1 SGHNT and CDR2 YYREEE (reference sequence). Trimming pared 2 bases from V and 2 bases from J, leaving 15 bases between. The CDR3 region is CASSFLRPVITDTQYF. The CDR3 DNA sequence: TGTGCCAGCAGCTTCCTCCGGCCAGTAATCACAGATACGCAGTATTTT. The whole variable domain, remainder taken from reference TRBV5-4 and TRBJ2-3, is ETGVTQSPTHLIKTRGQQVTLRCSSQSGHNTVSWYQQALGQGPQFIFQYYREEENGRGNFPPRFSGLQFPNYSSELNVNALELDDSALYLCASSFLRPVITDTQYFGPGTRLTVL.